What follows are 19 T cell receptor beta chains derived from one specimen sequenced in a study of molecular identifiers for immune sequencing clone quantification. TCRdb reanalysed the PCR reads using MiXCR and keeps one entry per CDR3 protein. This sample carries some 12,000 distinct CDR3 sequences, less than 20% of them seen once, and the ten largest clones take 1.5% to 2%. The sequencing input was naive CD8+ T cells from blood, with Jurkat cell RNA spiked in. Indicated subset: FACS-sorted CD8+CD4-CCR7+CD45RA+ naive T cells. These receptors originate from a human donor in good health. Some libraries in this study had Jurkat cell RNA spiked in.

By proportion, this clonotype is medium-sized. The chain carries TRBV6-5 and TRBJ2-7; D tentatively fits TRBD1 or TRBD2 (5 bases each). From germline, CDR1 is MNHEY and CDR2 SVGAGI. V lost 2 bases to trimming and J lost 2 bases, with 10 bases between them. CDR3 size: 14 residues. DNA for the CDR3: TGTGCCAGCAGTTACGGGGGTAGTCCCTACGAGCAGTACTTC. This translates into CASSYGGSPYEQYF.

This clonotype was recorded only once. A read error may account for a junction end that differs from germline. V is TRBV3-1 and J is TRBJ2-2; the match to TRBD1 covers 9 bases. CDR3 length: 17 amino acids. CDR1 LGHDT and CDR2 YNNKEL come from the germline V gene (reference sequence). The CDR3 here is CASSQKTGGWDTGGLFF. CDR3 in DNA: TGTGCCAGCAGCCAGAAAACAGGGGGCTGGGACACCGGGGGGCTGTTTTTT.

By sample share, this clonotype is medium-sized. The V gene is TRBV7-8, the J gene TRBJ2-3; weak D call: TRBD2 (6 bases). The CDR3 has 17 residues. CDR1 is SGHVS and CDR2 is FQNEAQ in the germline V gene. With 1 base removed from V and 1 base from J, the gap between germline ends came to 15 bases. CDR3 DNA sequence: TGTGCCAGCAGCTTAGAATCAGCCGGGAGACGCACAGATACGCAGTATTTT. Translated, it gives CASSLESAGRRTDTQYF. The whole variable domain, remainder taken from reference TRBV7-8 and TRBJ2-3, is GAGVSQSPRYKVAKRGQDVALRCDPISGHVSLFWYQQALGQGPEFLTYFQNEAQLDKSGLPSDRFFAERPEGSVSTLKIQRTQQEDSAVYLCASSLESAGRRTDTQYFGPGTRLTVL.

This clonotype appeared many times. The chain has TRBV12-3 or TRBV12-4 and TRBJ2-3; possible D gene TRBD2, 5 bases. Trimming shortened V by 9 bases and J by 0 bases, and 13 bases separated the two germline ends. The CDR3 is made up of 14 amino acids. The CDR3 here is CASRTVVSTDTQYF. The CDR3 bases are TGTGCCAGTAGGACTGTCGTAAGCACAGATACGCAGTATTTT.

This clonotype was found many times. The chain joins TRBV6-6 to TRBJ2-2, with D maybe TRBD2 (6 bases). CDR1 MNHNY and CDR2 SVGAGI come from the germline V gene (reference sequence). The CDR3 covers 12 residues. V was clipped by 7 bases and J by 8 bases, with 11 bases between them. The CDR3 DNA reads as TGTGCCAGCATGGGCGCGGGGGGGGAGCTGTTTTTT. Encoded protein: CASMGAGGELFF.

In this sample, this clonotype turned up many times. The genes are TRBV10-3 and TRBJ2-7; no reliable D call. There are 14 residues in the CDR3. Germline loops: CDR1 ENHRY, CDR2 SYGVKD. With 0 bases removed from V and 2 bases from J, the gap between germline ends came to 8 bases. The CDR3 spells CAISESNTPYEQYF. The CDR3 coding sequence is TGTGCCATCAGTGAGTCGAACACCCCCTACGAGCAGTACTTC.

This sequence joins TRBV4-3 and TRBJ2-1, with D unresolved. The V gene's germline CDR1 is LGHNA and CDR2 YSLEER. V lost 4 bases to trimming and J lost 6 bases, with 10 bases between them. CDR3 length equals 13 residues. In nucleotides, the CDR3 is TGCGCCAGCAGCCTGATGTCAGGCAATGAGCAGTTCTTC. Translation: CASSLMSGNEQFF.

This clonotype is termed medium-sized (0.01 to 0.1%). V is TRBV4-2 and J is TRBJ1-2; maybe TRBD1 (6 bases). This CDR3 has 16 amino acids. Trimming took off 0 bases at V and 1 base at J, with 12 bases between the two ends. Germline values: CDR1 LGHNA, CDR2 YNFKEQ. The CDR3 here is CASSQDNEGVNYGYTF. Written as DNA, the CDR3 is TGTGCCAGCAGCCAAGATAACGAGGGGGTTAACTATGGCTACACCTTC.

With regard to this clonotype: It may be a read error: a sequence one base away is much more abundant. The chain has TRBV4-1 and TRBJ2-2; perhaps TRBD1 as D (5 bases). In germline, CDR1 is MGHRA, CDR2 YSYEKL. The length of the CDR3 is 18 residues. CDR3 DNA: TGCGCCAACAGCCAATATACCCAGGGCAGGGCGAACACCGGGGAGCTGTTTTTT. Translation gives CANSQYTQGRANTGELFF.

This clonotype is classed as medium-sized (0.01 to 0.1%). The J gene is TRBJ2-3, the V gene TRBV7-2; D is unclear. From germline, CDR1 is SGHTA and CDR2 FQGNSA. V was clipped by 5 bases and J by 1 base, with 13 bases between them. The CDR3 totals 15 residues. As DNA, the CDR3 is TGTGCCAGCAGCCCCCCTACCTCGGGCACAGATACGCAGTATTTT. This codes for CASSPPTSGTDTQYF. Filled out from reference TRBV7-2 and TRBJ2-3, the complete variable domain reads GAGVSQSPSNKVTEKGKDVELRCDPISGHTALYWYRQSLGQGLEFLIYFQGNSAPDKSGLPSDRFSAERTGGSVSTLTIQRTQQEDSAVYLCASSPPTSGTDTQYFGPGTRLTVL.

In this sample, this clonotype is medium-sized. The CDR3 is CATSDHPATLDEQFF. The DNA for the CDR3 is TGTGCCACCAGTGACCACCCCGCGACATTGGATGAGCAGTTCTTC. The chain has TRBV24-1 and TRBJ2-1; D not certain. The length of the CDR3 is 15 residues. V was trimmed by 4 bases and J by 8 bases, leaving 17 bases between them. The germline V gene encodes CDR1 KGHDR and CDR2 SFDVKD.

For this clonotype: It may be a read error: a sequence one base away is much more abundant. The CDR3 nucleotides are TGTGCCAGCAGTGAACGAGACATCGACACCGGGGGGCTGTTTTTT. This translates into CASSERDIDTGGLFF. This chain uses TRBV25-1 with TRBJ2-2; D perhaps matches TRBD2 (6 bases). CDR3 length: 15 residues. Germline-derived CDR1 and CDR2 are MGHDK and SYGVNS.

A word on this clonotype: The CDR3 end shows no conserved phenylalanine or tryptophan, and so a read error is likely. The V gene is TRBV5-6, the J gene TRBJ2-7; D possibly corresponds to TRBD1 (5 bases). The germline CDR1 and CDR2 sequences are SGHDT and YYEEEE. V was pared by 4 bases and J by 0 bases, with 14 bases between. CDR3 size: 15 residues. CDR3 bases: TGTGCCAGCAGCCTTAGCAGGGCAAGCTCCTACGAGCAGTACTCC. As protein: CASSLSRASSYEQYS.

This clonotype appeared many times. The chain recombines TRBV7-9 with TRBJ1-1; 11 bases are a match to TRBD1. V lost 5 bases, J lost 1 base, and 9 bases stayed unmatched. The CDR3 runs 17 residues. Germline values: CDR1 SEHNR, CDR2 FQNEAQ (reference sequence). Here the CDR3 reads CASSLGQGVVPNTEAFF. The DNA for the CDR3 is TGTGCCAGCAGCCTGGGACAGGGGGTGGTTCCGAACACTGAAGCTTTCTTT.

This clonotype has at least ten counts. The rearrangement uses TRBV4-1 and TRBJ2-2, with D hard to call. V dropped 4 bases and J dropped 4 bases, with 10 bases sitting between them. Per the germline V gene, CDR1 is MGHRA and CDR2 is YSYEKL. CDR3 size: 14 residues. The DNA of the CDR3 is TGCGCCAGCAGCCCCGGGCCGGGCACCGGGGAGCTGTTTTTT. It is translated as CASSPGPGTGELFF.

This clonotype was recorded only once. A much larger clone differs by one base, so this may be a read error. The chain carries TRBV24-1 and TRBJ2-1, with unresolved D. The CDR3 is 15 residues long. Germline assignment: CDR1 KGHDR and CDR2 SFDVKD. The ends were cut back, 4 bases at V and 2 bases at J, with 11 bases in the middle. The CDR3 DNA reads TGTGCCACCAGTGAGATGAAGACAACCTACAATGAGCAGTTCTTC. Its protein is CATSEMKTTYNEQFF.

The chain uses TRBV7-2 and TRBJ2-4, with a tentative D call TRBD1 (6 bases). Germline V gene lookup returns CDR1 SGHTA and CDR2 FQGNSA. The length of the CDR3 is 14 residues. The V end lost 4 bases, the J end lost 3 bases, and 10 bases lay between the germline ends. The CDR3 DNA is TGTGCCAGCAGCTGGACAGTGGACAAAAACATTCAGTACTTC. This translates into CASSWTVDKNIQYF.

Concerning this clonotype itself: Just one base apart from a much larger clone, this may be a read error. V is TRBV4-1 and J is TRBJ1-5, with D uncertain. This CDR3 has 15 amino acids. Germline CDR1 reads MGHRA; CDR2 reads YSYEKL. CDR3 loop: CVSSQLESSNQPQHF. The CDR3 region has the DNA TGCGTCAGCAGCCAATTAGAATCTAGCAATCAGCCCCAGCATTTT.

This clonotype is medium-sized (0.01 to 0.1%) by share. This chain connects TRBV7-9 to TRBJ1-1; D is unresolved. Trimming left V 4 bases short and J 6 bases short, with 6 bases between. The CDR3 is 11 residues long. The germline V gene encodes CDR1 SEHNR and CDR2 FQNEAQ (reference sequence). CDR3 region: CASSSRPEAFF. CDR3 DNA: TGTGCCAGCAGCTCCCGTCCTGAAGCTTTCTTT.